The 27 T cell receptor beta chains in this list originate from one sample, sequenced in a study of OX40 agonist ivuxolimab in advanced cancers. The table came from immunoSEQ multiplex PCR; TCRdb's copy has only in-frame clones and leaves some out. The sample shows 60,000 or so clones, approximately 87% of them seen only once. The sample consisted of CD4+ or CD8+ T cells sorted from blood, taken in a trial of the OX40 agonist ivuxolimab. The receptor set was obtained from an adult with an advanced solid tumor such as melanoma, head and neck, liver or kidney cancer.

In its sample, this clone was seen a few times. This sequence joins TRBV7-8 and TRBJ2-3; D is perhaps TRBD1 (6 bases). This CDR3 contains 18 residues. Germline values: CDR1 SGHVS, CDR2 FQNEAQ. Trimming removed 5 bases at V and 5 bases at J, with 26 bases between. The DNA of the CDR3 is TGTGCCAGCAGCGCATACAGGGTCAGTCCACCAGTGGGAGATACGCAGTATTTT. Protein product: CASSAYRVSPPVGDTQYF.

The CDR3: CASSPWTPQETQYF. The CDR3 nucleotides are TGTGCCAGCAGCCCCTGGACTCCTCAAGAGACCCAGTACTTC. The rearrangement joins TRBV7-2 to TRBJ2-5, with D maybe TRBD2 (5 bases). V lost 5 bases and J 2 bases, leaving 12 bases between the germline ends. CDR1 and CDR2 (germline): SGHTA, FQGNSA. CDR3 size: 14 residues. Full variable domain (missing parts from reference TRBV7-2 and TRBJ2-5): GAGVSQSPSNKVTEKGKDVELRCDPISGHTALYWYRQSLGQGLEFLIYFQGNSAPDKSGLPSDRFSAERTGGSVSTLTIQRTQQEDSAVYLCASSPWTPQETQYFGPGTRLLVL.

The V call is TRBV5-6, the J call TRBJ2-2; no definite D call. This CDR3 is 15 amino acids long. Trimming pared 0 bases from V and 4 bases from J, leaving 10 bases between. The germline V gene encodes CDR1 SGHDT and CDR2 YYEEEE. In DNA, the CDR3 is TGTGCCAGCAGCTTGGGTGGGGTCGGCACCGGGGAGCTGTTTTTT. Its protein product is CASSLGGVGTGELFF.

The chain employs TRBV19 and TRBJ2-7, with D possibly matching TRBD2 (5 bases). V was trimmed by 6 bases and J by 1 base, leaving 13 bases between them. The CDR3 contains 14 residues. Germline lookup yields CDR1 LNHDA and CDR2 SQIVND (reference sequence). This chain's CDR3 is CASSPDGDSYEQYF. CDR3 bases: TGTGCCAGTAGCCCGGACGGGGATTCCTACGAGCAGTACTTC. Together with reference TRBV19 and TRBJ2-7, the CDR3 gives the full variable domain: DGGITQSPKYLFRKEGQNVTLSCEQNLNHDAMYWYRQDPGQGLRLIYYSQIVNDFQKGDIAEGYSVSREKKESFPLTVTSAQKNPTAFYLCASSPDGDSYEQYFGPGTRLTVT.

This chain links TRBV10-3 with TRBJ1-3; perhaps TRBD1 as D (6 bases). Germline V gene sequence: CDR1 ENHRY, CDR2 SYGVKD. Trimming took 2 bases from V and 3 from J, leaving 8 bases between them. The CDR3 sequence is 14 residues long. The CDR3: CAISEGGVGNTIYF. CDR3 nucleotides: TGTGCCATCAGTGAGGGGGGCGTTGGAAACACCATATATTTT.

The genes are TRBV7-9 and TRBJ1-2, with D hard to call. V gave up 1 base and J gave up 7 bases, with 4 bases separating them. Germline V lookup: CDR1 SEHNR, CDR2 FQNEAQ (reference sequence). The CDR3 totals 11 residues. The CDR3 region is CASSLDVGYTF. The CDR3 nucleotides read TGTGCCAGCAGCTTAGATGTTGGCTACACCTTC.

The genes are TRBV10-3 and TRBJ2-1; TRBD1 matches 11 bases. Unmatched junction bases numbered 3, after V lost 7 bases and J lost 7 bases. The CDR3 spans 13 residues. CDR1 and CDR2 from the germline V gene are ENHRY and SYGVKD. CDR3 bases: TGTGCCATCAAGGGACAGGGGGAGAATGAGCAGTTCTTC. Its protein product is CAIKGQGENEQFF.

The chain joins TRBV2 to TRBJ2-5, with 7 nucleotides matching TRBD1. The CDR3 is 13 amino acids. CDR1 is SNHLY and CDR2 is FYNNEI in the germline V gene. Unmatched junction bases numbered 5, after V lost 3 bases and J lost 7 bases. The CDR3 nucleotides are TGTGCCAGCAGTGAGTCCTCAGGGGGGACCCAGTACTTC. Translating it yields CASSESSGGTQYF. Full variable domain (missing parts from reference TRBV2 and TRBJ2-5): EPEVTQTPSHQVTQMGQEVILRCVPISNHLYFYWYRQILGQKVEFLVSFYNNEISEKSEIFDDQFSVERPDGSNFTLKIRSTKLEDSAMYFCASSESSGGTQYFGPGTRLLVL.

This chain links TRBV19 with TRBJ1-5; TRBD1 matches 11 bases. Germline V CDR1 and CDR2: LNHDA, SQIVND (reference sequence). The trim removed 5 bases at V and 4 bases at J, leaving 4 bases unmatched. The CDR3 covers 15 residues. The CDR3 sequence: CASSEGDRGNQPQHF. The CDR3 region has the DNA TGTGCCAGTAGTGAGGGGGACAGGGGGAATCAGCCCCAGCATTTT.

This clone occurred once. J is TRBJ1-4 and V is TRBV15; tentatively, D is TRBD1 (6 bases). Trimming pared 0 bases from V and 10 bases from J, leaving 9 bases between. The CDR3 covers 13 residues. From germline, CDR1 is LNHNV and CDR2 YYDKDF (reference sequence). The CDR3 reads CATSRERGGKLFF. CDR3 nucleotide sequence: TGTGCCACCAGCAGAGAAAGGGGGGGAAAACTGTTTTTT. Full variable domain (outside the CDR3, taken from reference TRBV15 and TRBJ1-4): DAMVIQNPRYQVTQFGKPVTLSCSQTLNHNVMYWYQQKSSQAPKLLFHYYDKDFNNEADTPDNFQSRRPNTSFCFLDIRSPGLGDTAMYLCATSRERGGKLFFGSGTQLSVL.

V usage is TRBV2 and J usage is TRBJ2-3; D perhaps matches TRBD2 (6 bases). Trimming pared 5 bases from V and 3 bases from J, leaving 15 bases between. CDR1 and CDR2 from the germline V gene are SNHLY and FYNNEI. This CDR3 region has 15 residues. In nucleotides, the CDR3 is TGTGCCAGCAGTAGACTAGTTGCGGTGACAGATACGCAGTATTTT. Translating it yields CASSRLVAVTDTQYF.

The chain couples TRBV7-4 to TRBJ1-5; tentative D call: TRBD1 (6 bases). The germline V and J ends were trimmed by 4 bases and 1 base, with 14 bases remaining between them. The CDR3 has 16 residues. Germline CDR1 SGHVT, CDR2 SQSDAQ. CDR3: CASSSQEGGSNQPQHF. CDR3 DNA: TGTGCCAGCAGCTCCCAGGAAGGGGGAAGCAATCAGCCCCAGCATTTT. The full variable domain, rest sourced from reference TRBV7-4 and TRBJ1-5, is GAGVSQSPRYKVAKRGRDVALRCDSISGHVTLYWYRQTLGQGSEVLTYSQSDAQRDKSGRPSGRFSAERPERSVSTLKIQRTEQGDSAVYLCASSSQEGGSNQPQHFGDGTRLSIL.

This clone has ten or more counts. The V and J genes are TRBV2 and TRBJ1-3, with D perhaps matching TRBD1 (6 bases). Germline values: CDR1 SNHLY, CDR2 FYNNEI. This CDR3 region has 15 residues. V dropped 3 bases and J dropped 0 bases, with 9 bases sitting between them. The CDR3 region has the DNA TGTGCCAGCAGTGACGGGGGCATCTCTGGAAACACCATATATTTT. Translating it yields CASSDGGISGNTIYF.

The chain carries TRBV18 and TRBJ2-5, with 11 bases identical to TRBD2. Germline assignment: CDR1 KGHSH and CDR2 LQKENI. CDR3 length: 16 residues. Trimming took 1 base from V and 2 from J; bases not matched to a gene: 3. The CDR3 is CASSPRASGGQETQYF. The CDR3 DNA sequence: TGTGCCAGCTCACCACGGGCTAGCGGGGGGCAAGAGACCCAGTACTTC.

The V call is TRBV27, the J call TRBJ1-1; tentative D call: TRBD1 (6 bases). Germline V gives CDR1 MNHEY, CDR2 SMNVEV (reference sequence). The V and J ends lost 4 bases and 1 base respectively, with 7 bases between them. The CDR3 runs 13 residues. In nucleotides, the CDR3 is TGTGCCAGCAGTTACAGGGAGAACACTGAAGCTTTCTTT. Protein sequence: CASSYRENTEAFF.

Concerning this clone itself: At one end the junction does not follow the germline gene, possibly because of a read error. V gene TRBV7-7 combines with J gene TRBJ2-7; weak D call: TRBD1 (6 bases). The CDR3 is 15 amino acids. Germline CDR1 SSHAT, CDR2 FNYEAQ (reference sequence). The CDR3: CASSLGGPGTYEQYF. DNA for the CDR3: TGTGCTAGCAGCTTAGGGGGTCCGGGAACCTACGAGCAGTACTTC.

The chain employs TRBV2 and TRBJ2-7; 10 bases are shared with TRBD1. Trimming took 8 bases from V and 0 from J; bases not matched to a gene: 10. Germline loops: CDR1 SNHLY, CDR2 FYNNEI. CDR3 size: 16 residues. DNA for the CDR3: TGTGCCAGCTGCCGGACAGGGGGATCCAGCTCCTACGAGCAGTACTTC. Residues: CASCRTGGSSSYEQYF.

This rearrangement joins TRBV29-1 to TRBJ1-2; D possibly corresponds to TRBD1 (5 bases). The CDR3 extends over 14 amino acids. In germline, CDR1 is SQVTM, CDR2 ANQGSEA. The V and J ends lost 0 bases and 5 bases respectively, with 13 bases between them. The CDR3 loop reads CSVEERGVGYGYTF. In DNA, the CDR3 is TGCAGCGTTGAAGAGCGGGGGGTTGGGTATGGCTACACCTTC. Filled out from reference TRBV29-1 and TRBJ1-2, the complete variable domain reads SAVISQKPSRDICQRGTSLTIQCQVDSQVTMMFWYRQQPGQSLTLIATANQGSEATYESGFVIDKFPISRPNLTFSTLTVSNMSPEDSSIYLCSVEERGVGYGYTFGSGTRLTVV.

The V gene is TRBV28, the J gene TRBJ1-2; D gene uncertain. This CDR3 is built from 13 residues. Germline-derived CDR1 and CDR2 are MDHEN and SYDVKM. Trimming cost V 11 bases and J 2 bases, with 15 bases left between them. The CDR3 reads CAGRRVGNYGYTF. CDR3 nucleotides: TGTGCCGGACGGCGGGTTGGGAACTATGGCTACACCTTC.

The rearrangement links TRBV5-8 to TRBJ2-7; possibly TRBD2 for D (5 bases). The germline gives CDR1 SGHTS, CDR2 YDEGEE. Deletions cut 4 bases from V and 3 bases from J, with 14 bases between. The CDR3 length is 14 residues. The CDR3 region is CASSKELGGYEQYF. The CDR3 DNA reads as TGTGCCAGCAGCAAGGAACTAGGAGGCTACGAGCAGTACTTC.

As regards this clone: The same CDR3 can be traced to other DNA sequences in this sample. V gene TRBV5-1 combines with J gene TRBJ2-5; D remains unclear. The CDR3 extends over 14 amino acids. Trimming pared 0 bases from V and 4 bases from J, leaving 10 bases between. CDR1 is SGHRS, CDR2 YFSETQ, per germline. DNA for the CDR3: TGCGCCAGCAGCTTGGCTGAGGTGGGAGAGACCCAGTACTTC. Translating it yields CASSLAEVGETQYF.

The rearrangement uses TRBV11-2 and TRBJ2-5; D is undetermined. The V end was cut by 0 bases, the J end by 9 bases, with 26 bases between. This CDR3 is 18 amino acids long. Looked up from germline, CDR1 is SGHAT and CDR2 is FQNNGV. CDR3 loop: CASSLDADFGALGRAQYF. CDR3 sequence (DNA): TGTGCCAGCAGCTTAGACGCCGACTTTGGTGCCCTTGGTCGGGCCCAGTACTTC.

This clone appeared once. The CDR3: CASSSPAGANYGYTF. Here the CDR3 DNA reads TGTGCCAGCAGCTCGCCAGCGGGCGCGAACTATGGCTACACCTTC. This chain uses TRBV11-3 with TRBJ1-2; the D is unclear. This CDR3 contains 15 residues. Trimming took off 4 bases at V and 2 bases at J, with 14 bases between the two ends. From germline, CDR1 is SGHNT and CDR2 YENEEA.

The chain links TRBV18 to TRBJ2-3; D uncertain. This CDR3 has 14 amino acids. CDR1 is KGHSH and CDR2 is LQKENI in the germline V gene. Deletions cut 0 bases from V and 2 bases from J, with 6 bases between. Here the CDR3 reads CASSPPQPTDTQYF. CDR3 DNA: TGTGCCAGCTCACCACCGCAACCCACAGATACGCAGTATTTT. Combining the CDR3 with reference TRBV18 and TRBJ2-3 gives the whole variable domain NAGVMQNPRHLVRRRGQEARLRCSPMKGHSHVYWYRQLPEEGLKFMVYLQKENIIDESGMPKERFSAEFPKEGPSILRIQQVVRGDSAAYFCASSPPQPTDTQYFGPGTRLTVL.

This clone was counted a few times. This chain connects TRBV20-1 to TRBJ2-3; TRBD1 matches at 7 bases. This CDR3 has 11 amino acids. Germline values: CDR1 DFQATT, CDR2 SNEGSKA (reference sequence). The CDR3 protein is CTPGGTDTQYF. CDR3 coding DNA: TGCACACCAGGGGGAACAGATACGCAGTATTTT.

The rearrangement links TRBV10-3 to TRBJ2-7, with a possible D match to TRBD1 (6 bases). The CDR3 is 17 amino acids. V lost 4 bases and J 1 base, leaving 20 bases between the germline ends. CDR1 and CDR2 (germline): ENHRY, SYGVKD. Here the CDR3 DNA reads TGTGCCATCAGTGGAGTGTCCACAGGGCCACTTTCCTACGAGCAGTACTTC. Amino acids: CAISGVSTGPLSYEQYF.

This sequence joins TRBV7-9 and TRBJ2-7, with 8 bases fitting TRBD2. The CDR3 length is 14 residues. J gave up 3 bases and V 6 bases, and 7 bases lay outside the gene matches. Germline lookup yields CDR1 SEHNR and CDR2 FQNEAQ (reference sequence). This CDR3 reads CASSSGTQFYEQYF. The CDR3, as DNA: TGTGCCAGCAGTAGCGGGACGCAATTCTACGAGCAGTACTTC. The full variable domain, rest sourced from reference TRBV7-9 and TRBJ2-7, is DTGVSQNPRHKITKRGQNVTFRCDPISEHNRLYWYRQTLGQGPEFLTYFQNEAQLEKSRLLSDRFSAERPKGSFSTLEIQRTEQGDSAMYLCASSSGTQFYEQYFGPGTRLTVT.